The present TCR beta chain was sequenced within a study of CD8+CD57+ T cells in acquired aplastic anemia. Study-level information: DNA per sorted CD4+ or CD8+ sample ranged about 0.17 to 27.4 ug, averaging about 3.4 ug.

Study conclusions and caveats: The number of CD8+ CDR3 sequences shared by patients and controls was roughly 30.

Patients included in sequencing had previously demonstrated CD8+CD57+ cell expansion by flow cytometry. Everyone among the patients had severe acquired aplastic anemia. Receipt of therapy had not occurred in any patient by the time of blood sampling. Genomic DNA served as template for TCR beta VDJ and CDR3 profiling. Via MiXCR, TCRdb re-called the reads, giving one row per CDR3 protein. The sample shows 150,000 to 200,000 distinct CDR3 sequences, roughly 45% of them seen only once. In this sample, this clonotype turned up many times. Antigen specificity is unknown. Germline is not matched at one junction end, which may reflect a read error. This CDR3 contains 14 residues. Germline V gives CDR1 PRHDT, CDR2 FYEKMQ (reference sequence).

Material: sorted CD4+, CD8+, or CD8+CD57+ T cells (not recorded which) from PBMCs. This sequence joins TRBV13 and TRBJ2-1; D may be TRBD1 (6 bases). The sequence derives from a human donor with aplastic anemia. The CDR3 DNA is TGTGCCAGCAGCCTAGGGGTTAGGGGGAATGAGCAGTTCTTC. This codes for CASSLGVRGNEQFF.